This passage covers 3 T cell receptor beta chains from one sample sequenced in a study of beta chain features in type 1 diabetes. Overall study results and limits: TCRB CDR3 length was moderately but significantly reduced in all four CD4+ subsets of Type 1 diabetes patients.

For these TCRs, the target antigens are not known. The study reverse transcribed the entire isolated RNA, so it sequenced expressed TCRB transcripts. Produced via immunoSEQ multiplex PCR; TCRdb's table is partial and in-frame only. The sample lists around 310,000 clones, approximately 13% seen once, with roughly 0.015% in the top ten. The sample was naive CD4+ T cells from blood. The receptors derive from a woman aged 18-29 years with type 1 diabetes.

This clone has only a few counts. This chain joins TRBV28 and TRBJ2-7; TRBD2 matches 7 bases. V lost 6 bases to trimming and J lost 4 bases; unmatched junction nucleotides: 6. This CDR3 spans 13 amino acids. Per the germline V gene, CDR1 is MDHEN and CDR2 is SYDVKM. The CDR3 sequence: CASSRGGYYEQYV. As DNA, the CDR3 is TGTGCCAGCAGCCGGGGAGGGTATTACGAGCAGTACGTC.

The CDR3 here is CASSESSGSKGGEQFF. The CDR3 region has the DNA TGTGCCAGCAGCGAGTCAAGCGGGAGTAAGGGCGGTGAGCAGTTCTTC. The J gene is TRBJ2-1, the V gene TRBV7-2; 8 bases are shared with TRBD2. The CDR3 contains 16 residues. Germline loops: CDR1 SGHTA, CDR2 FQGNSA. V dropped 5 bases and J dropped 9; count of bases not matched to a gene: 15. Variable domain in full (rest from reference TRBV7-2 and TRBJ2-1): GAGVSQSPSNKVTEKGKDVELRCDPISGHTALYWYRQSLGQGLEFLIYFQGNSAPDKSGLPSDRFSAERTGGSVSTLTIQRTQQEDSAVYLCASSESSGSKGGEQFFGPGTRLTVL.

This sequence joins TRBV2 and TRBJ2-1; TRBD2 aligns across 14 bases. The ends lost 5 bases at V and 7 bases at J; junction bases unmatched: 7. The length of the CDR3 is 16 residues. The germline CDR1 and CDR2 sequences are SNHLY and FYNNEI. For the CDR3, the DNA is TGTGCCAGCAGTATATCCGGGACTAGCGGGGGAAATGAGCAGTTCTTC. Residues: CASSISGTSGGNEQFF.